This T cell receptor (beta chain) was identified in a study of OX40 agonist ivuxolimab in advanced cancers. Findings of the study overall: The antigen specificity of the peripheral T cells (those that were expanded) was not determined.

On this clone itself: Its antigen is as yet unknown.

Assay used: immunoSEQ multiplex PCR; TCRdb lists only in-frame clones, some missing. The sample gives roughly 53,000 clones, 93% of which show up once; 15% to 20% is in the top ten. V lost 5 bases to trimming and J lost 2 bases, with 10 bases between them. The CDR3 sequence is 13 residues long. Germline V lookup: CDR1 MNHEY, CDR2 SMNVEV (reference sequence). This clonotype was obtained from an adult with an advanced solid tumor such as melanoma, head and neck, liver or kidney cancer. The rearrangement joins TRBV27 to TRBJ2-7; D perhaps matches TRBD2 (6 bases). The input for sequencing was CD4+ or CD8+ T cells sorted from blood, taken in a trial of the OX40 agonist ivuxolimab. CDR3: CASSGDWAYEQYF. The DNA for the CDR3 is TGTGCCAGCAGTGGGGACTGGGCCTACGAGCAGTACTTC.